This T cell receptor (beta chain) was captured in a study of metastatic and nonmetastatic thyroid tumors. As for the study in general: Both malignant and benign thyroid patients supplied peripheral blood and tumor or nodule tissue samples, across which the repertoires of these patients were then compared. General study findings and limits: Significantly higher TCR beta diversity was reportedly seen in malignant thyroid tumors than benign nodules, in blood and tumor.

This clone was seen more than once but under ten times. Its antigen is still unknown. Original processing methods: A papillary thyroid cancer distant-metastasis classifier was built from CDR3 differences across clinicopathological groups. Via MiXCR, TCRdb re-called the PCR reads. The V and J calls come from TCRdb's annotation, not from the publication. This table has approximately 69,000 clones, approximately 15% appearing once. After removal of 10 bases from V and 6 bases from J, the junction contained 12 bases not matched to a gene. The CDR3 runs 13 residues. The entire patient cohort was treatment-naive prior to thyroid surgery.

The chain carries TRBV12-3 or TRBV12-4 and TRBJ2-7; 7 bases are shared with TRBD2. The receptor was derived from a male donor with papillary thyroid cancer or a benign thyroid nodule (not recorded which). Some clones in this sample may be carry-over from other donors' samples. The sequenced sample was blood. CDR3 DNA sequence: TGTGCCACCGGGAGCGGGATTAGGTCCGAGCAGTACTTC. Protein product: CATGSGIRSEQYF.